The 15 T cell receptor beta chains listed next were all sequenced from one sample in a study of radiation and T cells in renal cell carcinoma. Here immunoSEQ multiplex PCR was the method, and the copy in TCRdb shows in-frame clones only, minus some. In the table there are approximately 150,000 clones, roughly 90% of which are singletons. Noted time point: blood 4 weeks post-SBRT, at nephrectomy. This sample's treatment: 15 Gy SBRT to primary tumor, nephrectomy 4 weeks later. The specimen comprised blood, sampled from a patient whose treatment included radiotherapy and nephrectomy. Source of these receptors: a woman aged 50 to 60 with renal cell carcinoma.

The CDR3, as DNA: TGTGCCAGCAGCTTGGGTGGGCGCTATAATTCACCCCTCCACTTT. Translating it yields CASSLGGRYNSPLHF. The chain carries TRBV5-6 and TRBJ1-6; no definite D call. Germline V gene data show CDR1 as SGHDT and CDR2 as YYEEEE. V dropped 0 bases and J dropped 3 bases, with 7 bases sitting between them. There are 15 residues in the CDR3.

The chain employs TRBV7-2 and TRBJ2-3; the D is unclear. Germline V gene sequence: CDR1 SGHTA, CDR2 FQGNSA. Trimming removed 6 bases from V and 0 bases from J, with 4 bases in between. The CDR3 is 12 amino acids. This chain's CDR3 is CASRRSTDTQYF. CDR3 coding DNA: TGTGCCAGCAGACGTAGCACAGATACGCAGTATTTT.

The rearrangement joins TRBV9 to TRBJ1-1, with D possibly TRBD1 on 6 matching bases. The V end lost 4 bases, the J end lost 5 bases, and 18 bases lay between the germline ends. Germline V CDR1 and CDR2: SGDLS, YYNGEE. The CDR3 runs 15 residues. The chain's CDR3 is CASSPTPGEGTEAFF. The DNA for the CDR3 is TGTGCCAGCAGCCCGACCCCAGGGGAAGGGACTGAAGCTTTCTTT.

This clone was recorded a few times. The V gene is TRBV11-2, the J gene TRBJ2-2; 9 bases match TRBD1. J was trimmed by 1 base and V by 11 bases; bases with no gene match: 2. The CDR3 runs to 13 residues. Germline V lookup: CDR1 SGHAT, CDR2 FQNNGV. The CDR3 DNA reads TGTGCCTGGGGACAGGGGAACACCGGGGAGCTGTTTTTT. Translated, it gives CAWGQGNTGELFF.

Only one count was recorded for this clone. This chain uses TRBV5-6 with TRBJ2-3; D is uncertain. Germline CDR1 reads SGHDT; CDR2 reads YYEEEE. CDR3 length: 14 amino acids. Trimming removed 3 bases from V and 3 bases from J, with 11 bases in between. CDR3 residues: CASSYRTGTDTQYF. CDR3 nucleotide sequence: TGTGCCAGCAGCTATAGGACCGGGACAGATACGCAGTATTTT.

The gene calls are TRBV5-1 and TRBJ1-2; a possible D gene is TRBD1 (6 bases). Germline V gives CDR1 SGHRS, CDR2 YFSETQ. The CDR3 spans 14 residues. The germline V and J ends were trimmed by 3 bases and 7 bases, with 16 bases remaining between them. CDR3 DNA: TGCGCCAGCAGCTGGAATGCAGGGACATTTGGCTACACCTTC. The encoded protein is CASSWNAGTFGYTF.

The chain is built from TRBV28 and TRBJ2-7, with D tentatively TRBD1 (5 bases). The CDR3 extends over 14 amino acids. Germline V lookup: CDR1 MDHEN, CDR2 SYDVKM. V was cut by 6 bases and J by 2 bases, with 14 bases left in between. Here the CDR3 DNA reads TGTGCCAGCAGCCAGAGACAGATACCCTACGAGCAGTACTTC. It encodes CASSQRQIPYEQYF.

V is TRBV5-4 and J is TRBJ2-7; tentatively, D is TRBD2 (5 bases). The CDR3 has 14 residues. Trimming removed 4 bases from V and 3 bases from J, with 14 bases in between. The germline V gene encodes CDR1 SGHNT and CDR2 YYREEE (reference sequence). The CDR3 region has the DNA TGTGCCAGCAGCCCTGGGCGGGCGAGCTACGAGCAGTACTTC. Encoded protein: CASSPGRASYEQYF.

The rearrangement uses TRBV4-3 and TRBJ2-2; unclear D gene. From germline, CDR1 is LGHNA and CDR2 YSLEER. Trimming took 1 base from V and 6 from J, leaving 6 bases between them. The CDR3 contains 13 residues. The DNA for the CDR3 is TGCGCCAGCAGCCAAGTGGTCGCCGGGGAGCTGTTTTTT. It is translated as CASSQVVAGELFF.

This chain uses TRBV9 with TRBJ1-3; possibly TRBD1 for D (5 bases). Germline lookup yields CDR1 SGDLS and CDR2 YYNGEE. There are 15 residues in the CDR3. V was trimmed by 3 bases and J by 1 base, leaving 11 bases between them. DNA for the CDR3: TGTGCCAGCAGCGGACCAGGGAATTCTGGAAACACCATATATTTT. Translated, it gives CASSGPGNSGNTIYF.

This clone is a singleton in its sample. The CDR3 reads CASSPGSSGNTIYF. CDR3 DNA sequence: TGTGCCAGCTCACCTGGTAGTTCTGGAAACACCATATATTTT. The rearrangement links TRBV18 to TRBJ1-3; D not certain. Looked up from germline, CDR1 is KGHSH and CDR2 is LQKENI. There are 14 residues in the CDR3. Trimming took off 3 bases at V and 1 base at J, with 7 bases between the two ends.

The chain has TRBV11-2 and TRBJ2-1; 7 bases agree with TRBD2. The CDR3 covers 15 residues. V was clipped by 1 base and J by 7 bases; unmatched bases: 7. The germline V gene encodes CDR1 SGHAT and CDR2 FQNNGV. As DNA, the CDR3 is TGTGCCAGCAGCTTAGGACCAGCGGGGACGAATGAGCAGTTCTTC. Translating it yields CASSLGPAGTNEQFF. Variable domain in full (rest from reference TRBV11-2 and TRBJ2-1): EAGVAQSPRYKIIEKRQSVAFWCNPISGHATLYWYQQILGQGPKLLIQFQNNGVVDDSQLPKDRFSAERLKGVDSTLKIQPAKLEDSAVYLCASSLGPAGTNEQFFGPGTRLTVL.

The CDR3 nucleotides read TGTGCCAGCAGTCTGGACAGTGCAACTAATGAAAAACTGTTTTTT. Encoded protein: CASSLDSATNEKLFF. This chain uses TRBV28 with TRBJ1-4; the D gene is possibly TRBD1 (6 bases). In germline, CDR1 is MDHEN, CDR2 SYDVKM. V lost 5 bases, J lost 0 bases, and 10 bases lay in between. The CDR3 extends over 15 amino acids.

The chain carries TRBV19 and TRBJ1-1, with D possibly being TRBD1 (5 bases). In germline, CDR1 is LNHDA, CDR2 SQIVND (reference sequence). The V and J ends lost 3 bases and 6 bases respectively, with 17 bases between them. The CDR3 loop spans 15 amino acids. For the CDR3, the DNA is TGTGCCAGTAGTATGAACTTAAGGGGATCCCCTGAAGCTTTCTTT. It codes for CASSMNLRGSPEAFF. Complete variable domain (other parts from reference TRBV19 and TRBJ1-1): DGGITQSPKYLFRKEGQNVTLSCEQNLNHDAMYWYRQDPGQGLRLIYYSQIVNDFQKGDIAEGYSVSREKKESFPLTVTSAQKNPTAFYLCASSMNLRGSPEAFFGQGTRLTVV.

This clone has at least ten counts. The chain carries TRBV10-1 and TRBJ1-1; D possibly corresponds to TRBD1 (5 bases). The germline V gene encodes CDR1 WNHNN and CDR2 SYGVQD (reference sequence). V gave up 2 bases and J gave up 4 bases, with 8 bases separating them. CDR3 length: 13 residues. Here the CDR3 DNA reads TGCGCCAGCAGTGAGAGGGGTCCCACTGAAGCTTTCTTT. Amino acids: CASSERGPTEAFF.